One sample yielded the 19 T cell receptor beta chains listed below, sequenced in a study of T cell responses to AZD1222 COVID-19 vaccine (dated by TCRdb to the early 2020s). Reading the label with the study, this specimen's time point is: baseline before first vaccination. To prepare the library, the immunoSEQ multiplex PCR assay was applied. TCRdb obtained this table from immuneACCESS and retained in-frame rearrangements with V and J assigned. These tables miss some clones; where compared with another copy, unresolved V genes account for less than half of the shortfall, and the remainder is unexplained. Counted in this sample were some 120,000 clones; about 91% of them appeared once. The ten largest clonotypes hold roughly 3% of the sample. Sequenced here: peripheral blood, sampled on day 0 of AZD1222 vaccination. The receptors originated from an adult in good health.

The rearrangement uses TRBV7-2 and TRBJ1-5; possible D gene TRBD1, 5 bases. V lost 1 base to trimming and J lost 6 bases, with 13 bases between them. The CDR3 consists of 15 residues. Germline V gene data show CDR1 as SGHTA and CDR2 as FQGNSA. The CDR3 DNA reads as TGTGCCAGCAGCTTAGTTGGCGGGGGGGGTCAGCCCCAGCATTTT. Its protein is CASSLVGGGGQPQHF.

The J gene is TRBJ2-4, the V gene TRBV4-1; D remains ambiguous. CDR3 length equals 15 residues. Germline CDR1 MGHRA, CDR2 YSYEKL. Trimming removed 3 bases at V and 8 bases at J, with 17 bases between. This CDR3 is CASSHFYADGDIQYF. The CDR3, as DNA: TGCGCCAGCAGCCATTTCTACGCTGATGGGGACATTCAGTACTTC.

V and J are TRBV11-3 and TRBJ2-2; perhaps D is TRBD1 or TRBD2 (5 bases each). The CDR3 extends over 14 amino acids. V lost 5 bases, J lost 1 base, and 8 bases lay in between. The germline CDR1 and CDR2 sequences are SGHNT and YENEEA. The CDR3 is CASSPRGNTGELFF. The CDR3 nucleotides are TGTGCCAGCAGCCCGAGGGGGAACACCGGGGAGCTGTTTTTT.

This clone has more than one count but fewer than ten. The chain carries TRBV10-3 and TRBJ1-3, with 8 bases aligning to TRBD1. CDR3 length: 17 residues. The V and J ends lost 8 bases and 3 bases, in that order; junction bases with no gene match: 15. Germline-derived CDR1 and CDR2 are ENHRY and SYGVKD. CDR3 sequence reads: CAIGGQVSPVGGNTIYF. The CDR3 bases are TGTGCCATCGGGGGACAGGTCTCCCCAGTGGGTGGAAACACCATATATTTT.

This clone came up once. The chain carries TRBV5-1 and TRBJ2-2; D unresolved. Trimming left V 1 base short and J 6 bases short, with 7 bases between. The CDR3 is made up of 13 amino acids. Germline V gene lookup returns CDR1 SGHRS and CDR2 YFSETQ. The CDR3 is CASSLLVPGELFF. The CDR3 coding sequence is TGCGCCAGCAGCTTGCTAGTGCCCGGGGAGCTGTTTTTT.

This clone has only a few counts. The chain combines TRBV7-3 with TRBJ1-2; possibly TRBD1 for D (6 bases). V lost 5 bases to trimming and J lost 4 bases, with 14 bases between them. This CDR3 is 14 amino acids long. From germline, CDR1 is SGHTA and CDR2 FQGTGA. CDR3 coding DNA: TGTGCCAGCAGCCCAGACAGGTCTGGCTATGGCTACACCTTC. Protein sequence: CASSPDRSGYGYTF.

For this clone: This specimen includes other DNA sequences encoding the same CDR3. This rearrangement joins TRBV7-8 to TRBJ2-7; D perhaps matches TRBD1 (6 bases). Germline CDR1 is SGHVS and CDR2 is FQNEAQ. The CDR3 runs 13 residues. V gave up 1 base and J gave up 4 bases, with 8 bases separating them. The CDR3 loop is CASSLGTAYEQYF. CDR3 in DNA: TGTGCCAGCAGCTTAGGGACAGCTTACGAGCAGTACTTC.

The V call is TRBV25-1, the J call TRBJ2-7; no firm D call. V lost 1 base to trimming and J lost 1 base, with 17 bases between them. The germline V gene encodes CDR1 MGHDK and CDR2 SYGVNS. The CDR3 covers 17 residues. CDR3 nucleotides: TGTGCCAGCAGTGAATTGGACGGCAGGACGCAATCCTACGAGCAGTACTTC. Its protein product is CASSELDGRTQSYEQYF.

This chain connects TRBV3-1 (or the pseudogene TRBV3-2) to TRBJ2-1, with D hard to call. The V gene lost 1 base and the J gene lost 7 bases, with 5 bases spanning the gap. The germline V gene encodes CDR1 LGHDT and CDR2 YNNKEL (reference sequence). The CDR3 length is 12 residues. The CDR3 loop reads CASSQGVNEQFF. CDR3 bases: TGTGCCAGCAGCCAAGGTGTGAATGAGCAGTTCTTC.

This clone showed up just once. The chain employs TRBV18 and TRBJ1-6; the D gene is possibly TRBD1 (6 bases). Trimming removed 1 base at V and 7 bases at J, with 11 bases between. Germline V gene lookup returns CDR1 KGHSH and CDR2 LQKENI. This CDR3 is 15 amino acids long. CDR3 bases: TGTGCCAGCTCACCACTCGGACAGACAAATTCACCCCTCCACTTT. Its protein product is CASSPLGQTNSPLHF.

This clone was seen only once. This chain connects TRBV2 to TRBJ2-1; tentatively, D is TRBD2 (7 bases). Trimming shortened V by 8 bases and J by 2 bases, and 22 bases separated the two germline ends. Germline CDR1 and CDR2: SNHLY and FYNNEI. This CDR3 spans 17 amino acids. This CDR3 is CASRGGAERGAYNEQFF. CDR3 DNA sequence: TGTGCCAGCCGAGGGGGAGCCGAGCGGGGAGCCTACAATGAGCAGTTCTTC.

The chain uses TRBV11-3 and TRBJ1-1, with D perhaps TRBD1 (5 bases). This CDR3 is built from 13 residues. In germline, CDR1 is SGHNT, CDR2 YENEEA. Trimming pared 5 bases from V and 1 base from J, leaving 8 bases between. This CDR3 is CASSPTGNTEAFF. The CDR3 region has the DNA TGTGCCAGCAGCCCAACAGGGAACACTGAAGCTTTCTTT.

This chain uses TRBV27 with TRBJ1-2; TRBD1 is a possible D gene (5 bases). CDR3 size: 15 residues. Germline lookup yields CDR1 MNHEY and CDR2 SMNVEV (reference sequence). V shed 3 bases and J shed 8 bases, with 19 bases lying between them. The CDR3 region is CASSFAQGPLWGYTF. DNA of the CDR3: TGTGCCAGCAGTTTCGCGCAGGGCCCCCTCTGGGGCTACACCTTC.

The chain uses TRBV5-6 and TRBJ2-1, with D hard to call. V was shortened by 4 bases and J by 7 bases, with 24 bases between the two germline ends. Germline V CDR1 and CDR2: SGHDT, YYEEEE. The CDR3 runs 17 residues. The CDR3 spells CASSTGSSRSSFNEQFF. The CDR3 nucleotides read TGTGCCAGCAGCACCGGGTCATCCAGAAGCAGTTTTAATGAGCAGTTCTTC.

The chain is built from TRBV6-2 or TRBV6-3 and TRBJ1-1; D is unresolved. CDR1 MNHEY and CDR2 SVGEGT come from the germline V gene. The ends were cut back, 2 bases at V and 5 bases at J, with 12 bases in the middle. The CDR3 runs 14 residues. CDR3 DNA sequence: TGTGCCAGCAGTTACGGCGGGATTGGGACTGAAGCTTTCTTT. Translated, it gives CASSYGGIGTEAFF.

This clone was recorded once. The V and J genes are TRBV7-2 and TRBJ2-1, with D possibly being TRBD1 (5 bases). The CDR3 covers 13 residues. The V and J ends lost 3 bases and 5 bases respectively, with 8 bases between them. Germline V CDR1 and CDR2: SGHTA, FQGNSA. The CDR3 sequence: CASSLGRDNEQFF. The CDR3, as DNA: TGTGCCAGCAGCTTGGGGCGAGACAATGAGCAGTTCTTC.

J is TRBJ1-1 and V is TRBV20-1; D is undetermined. CDR3 length: 11 residues. The V gene's germline CDR1 is DFQATT and CDR2 SNEGSKA (reference sequence). The V end lost 5 bases, the J end lost 1 base, and 5 bases lay between the germline ends. This CDR3 reads CSAVKNTEAFF. DNA for the CDR3: TGCAGTGCTGTAAAGAACACTGAAGCTTTCTTT.

The chain carries TRBV12-3 or TRBV12-4 and TRBJ1-1; D not certain. The CDR3 loop spans 13 amino acids. V dropped 3 bases and J dropped 1 base, with 6 bases sitting between them. CDR3 bases: TGTGCCAGCAGTTTTGGACCGAACACTGAAGCTTTCTTT. It specifies CASSFGPNTEAFF.

The V gene is TRBV7-8, the J gene TRBJ1-3, with D tentatively TRBD1 (5 bases). The germline CDR1 and CDR2 sequences are SGHVS and FQNEAQ. With 5 bases removed from V and 4 bases from J, the gap between germline ends came to 12 bases. This CDR3 has 14 amino acids. CDR3 in DNA: TGTGCCAGCAGCCCTAGGGGCCAGGGAAACACCATATATTTT. It translates to CASSPRGQGNTIYF.